The 24 T cell receptor beta chains given below trace back to one sample, sequenced in a study of PD-1 blockade in classical Hodgkin lymphoma. Relapse was seen in all patients after autologous stem cell transplantation, and brentuximab vedotin exposure was variable. Produced via immunoSEQ multiplex PCR; TCRdb's table is partial and in-frame only. The profile shows about 21,000 clones, roughly 70% of them singletons. Sequencing used peripheral blood mononuclear cells (PBMCs), obtained at baseline. These TCRs come from a human donor with classical Hodgkin lymphoma.

This clone has only a few counts. The chain links TRBV11-2 to TRBJ1-2; the match to TRBD1 covers 9 bases. The CDR3 contains 14 residues. Germline trimming cut 5 bases from V and 6 bases from J; bases unmatched to any gene: 7. CDR1 is SGHAT and CDR2 is FQNNGV in the germline V gene. CDR3 DNA sequence: TGTGCCAGCAGCGCGTCACAGGGGGCAGATGGCTACACCTTC. Encoded protein: CASSASQGADGYTF.

The J gene is TRBJ2-5, the V gene TRBV5-4; 9 positions match TRBD2. CDR3 length equals 17 residues. The germline gives CDR1 SGHNT, CDR2 YYREEE (reference sequence). V lost 1 base to trimming and J lost 5 bases; unmatched junction nucleotides: 12. The CDR3 bases are TGTGCCAGCAGCTTGCGGCGGGGGGGCCGTGTCCGGGAGACCCAGTACTTC. This sequence encodes CASSLRRGGRVRETQYF. Variable domain in full (rest from reference TRBV5-4 and TRBJ2-5): ETGVTQSPTHLIKTRGQQVTLRCSSQSGHNTVSWYQQALGQGPQFIFQYYREEENGRGNFPPRFSGLQFPNYSSELNVNALELDDSALYLCASSLRRGGRVRETQYFGPGTRLLVL.

The chain couples TRBV21-1 to TRBJ2-2; the table gives TRBD1 as D, unverified against the DNA. TRBV21-1 corresponds to a pseudogene. The length of the CDR3 is 17 residues. CDR3 region: CASSKGSQGDGTGELFF. DNA for the CDR3: TGTGCCAGCAGCAAAGGGTCACAGGGGGATGGCACCGGGGAGCTGTTTTTT.

For the CDR3, the DNA is TGTGCCAGCAGCCCTCTAGGGCCTTACACTGAAGCTTTCTTT. Translation: CASSPLGPYTEAFF. V is TRBV7-7 and J is TRBJ1-1; D not resolved. Germline V gives CDR1 SSHAT, CDR2 FNYEAQ (reference sequence). The CDR3 is 14 residues long. Trimming cost V 5 bases and J 3 bases, with 13 bases left between them.

V is TRBV7-9 and J is TRBJ2-1; the match to TRBD1 covers 7 bases. The CDR3 runs 15 residues. From germline, CDR1 is SEHNR and CDR2 FQNEAQ (reference sequence). Losses at the gene ends were 5 bases for V and 7 bases for J; bases not matched to a gene: 11. CDR3 DNA: TGTGCCAGCAGCCTAAGACCCGGGACAGAGAATGAGCAGTTCTTC. It is translated as CASSLRPGTENEQFF. Filled out from reference TRBV7-9 and TRBJ2-1, the complete variable domain reads DTGVSQNPRHKITKRGQNVTFRCDPISEHNRLYWYRQTLGQGPEFLTYFQNEAQLEKSRLLSDRFSAERPKGSFSTLEIQRTEQGDSAMYLCASSLRPGTENEQFFGPGTRLTVL.

The rearrangement uses TRBV30 and TRBJ2-7; D call uncertain. CDR1 is GTSNPN and CDR2 is SVGIG in the germline V gene (reference sequence). Trimming left V 2 bases short and J 0 bases short, with 11 bases between. The CDR3 covers 14 residues. Here the CDR3 DNA reads TGTGCCTGGAGTCCCCGACGGAGCTCCTACGAGCAGTACTTC. Residues: CAWSPRRSSYEQYF.

The rearrangement joins TRBV28 to TRBJ2-7; no firm D call. The CDR3 runs to 12 residues. Trimming left V 2 bases short and J 4 bases short, with 6 bases between. CDR1 is MDHEN and CDR2 is SYDVKM in the germline V gene. The CDR3 region is CASSLTGYEQYF. In DNA form, the CDR3 reads TGTGCCAGCAGTTTAACTGGTTACGAGCAGTACTTC.

The chain is built from TRBV15 and TRBJ1-4; maybe TRBD1 (5 bases). V dropped 3 bases and J dropped 3 bases, with 11 bases sitting between them. Germline lookup yields CDR1 LNHNV and CDR2 YYDKDF (reference sequence). The CDR3 spans 15 residues. The CDR3 reads CATSRGVLPNEKLFF. The DNA for the CDR3 is TGTGCCACCAGCAGGGGGGTCCTACCTAATGAAAAACTGTTTTTT. Full variable domain (missing parts from reference TRBV15 and TRBJ1-4): DAMVIQNPRYQVTQFGKPVTLSCSQTLNHNVMYWYQQKSSQAPKLLFHYYDKDFNNEADTPDNFQSRRPNTSFCFLDIRSPGLGDTAMYLCATSRGVLPNEKLFFGSGTQLSVL.

This rearrangement joins TRBV6-6 to TRBJ1-6; no definite D call. This CDR3 is 15 amino acids long. From germline, CDR1 is MNHNY and CDR2 SVGAGI (reference sequence). Trimming took 0 bases from V and 3 from J, leaving 6 bases between them. Here the CDR3 reads CASSYSAFYNSPLHF. The CDR3 bases are TGTGCCAGCAGTTACTCGGCCTTCTATAATTCACCCCTCCACTTT.

This clone has more than one count but fewer than ten. The same CDR3 is also encoded by other DNA sequences in this sample. CDR3: CASSILGNTGELFF. DNA of the CDR3: TGTGCCAGTAGTATATTGGGAAACACCGGGGAGCTGTTTTTT. The rearrangement links TRBV19 to TRBJ2-2; no definite D call. This CDR3 is 14 amino acids long. Germline loops: CDR1 LNHDA, CDR2 SQIVND (reference sequence). With 2 bases removed from V and 2 bases from J, the gap between germline ends came to 6 bases.

J is TRBJ1-4 and V is TRBV9; 7 nucleotides align to TRBD1. Per the germline V gene, CDR1 is SGDLS and CDR2 is YYNGEE. J lost 0 bases, V lost 5 bases, and 7 bases had no gene match. CDR3 length equals 16 residues. CDR3 residues: CASSLGTVATNEKLFF. In DNA form, the CDR3 reads TGTGCCAGCAGTCTTGGGACAGTTGCAACTAATGAAAAACTGTTTTTT.

The CDR3 DNA reads as TGTGCCAGCAGTCCCAGGGTAGAGGAGCACGAGCAGTACGTC. Translated, it gives CASSPRVEEHEQYV. This chain joins TRBV6-5 and TRBJ2-7; a weak D match, TRBD1 (5 bases). The CDR3 totals 14 residues. The germline V gene has CDR1 MNHEY and CDR2 SVGAGI. V was shortened by 5 bases and J by 5 bases, with 16 bases between the two germline ends.

The V and J genes are TRBV9 and TRBJ2-3, with 7 bases matching TRBD2. Unmatched junction bases numbered 8, after V lost 4 bases and J lost 0 bases. Germline-derived CDR1 and CDR2 are SGDLS and YYNGEE. This CDR3 contains 16 residues. The CDR3 sequence: CASSPRLAASTDTQYF. The DNA for the CDR3 is TGTGCCAGCAGCCCCCGTCTAGCGGCTAGCACAGATACGCAGTATTTT.

The V and J genes are TRBV19 and TRBJ1-2; tentatively, D is TRBD1 (5 bases). The CDR3 length is 17 residues. The germline gives CDR1 LNHDA, CDR2 SQIVND (reference sequence). The V and J ends lost 5 bases and 6 bases respectively, with 25 bases between them. DNA of the CDR3: TGTGCCAGTAGTGAATCGGGACTAATATACCGTCCTCATGGCTACACCTTC. Its protein product is CASSESGLIYRPHGYTF.

The rearrangement links TRBV6-5 to TRBJ2-2, with D maybe TRBD2 (5 bases). V was trimmed by 6 bases and J by 5 bases, leaving 10 bases between them. The CDR3 extends over 13 amino acids. The germline CDR1 and CDR2 sequences are MNHEY and SVGAGI. In nucleotides, the CDR3 is TGTGCCAGCAGCCCCCGAGGGACCGGGGAGCTGTTTTTT. This sequence encodes CASSPRGTGELFF.

This clone was observed a handful of times. This chain links TRBV29-1 with TRBJ1-2, with TRBD1 matching over 9 bases. The junction had 5 bases not matched to a gene; V was cut back by 6 bases and J by 3 bases. From germline, CDR1 is SQVTM and CDR2 ANQGSEA. This CDR3 is built from 13 residues. Written as DNA, the CDR3 is TGCAGCGTGTCGCGGACAGGGGACTATGGCTACACCTTC. Translating gives CSVSRTGDYGYTF. The full variable domain, with the rest looked up from reference TRBV29-1 and TRBJ1-2, is SAVISQKPSRDICQRGTSLTIQCQVDSQVTMMFWYRQQPGQSLTLIATANQGSEATYESGFVIDKFPISRPNLTFSTLTVSNMSPEDSSIYLCSVSRTGDYGYTFGSGTRLTVV.

The chain has TRBV6-1 and TRBJ1-1; D gene uncertain. The length of the CDR3 is 15 residues. Germline loops: CDR1 MNHNS, CDR2 SASEGT. V was clipped by 6 bases and J by 1 base, with 15 bases between them. CDR3 region: CASSPLASRNTEAFF. The CDR3 region has the DNA TGTGCCAGCAGCCCTCTCGCGTCTAGGAACACTGAAGCTTTCTTT.

V gene TRBV5-1 combines with J gene TRBJ2-1, with 11 bases matching TRBD2. The ends lost 3 bases at V and 5 bases at J; junction bases unmatched: 10. The CDR3 length is 17 residues. CDR1 SGHRS and CDR2 YFSETQ come from the germline V gene. The CDR3 spells CASSWGTSGQRHNEQFF. CDR3 nucleotide sequence: TGCGCCAGCAGCTGGGGGACTAGCGGCCAAAGGCACAATGAGCAGTTCTTC.

V usage is TRBV7-2 and J usage is TRBJ1-5, with TRBD1 as a possible D gene (5 bases). V was shortened by 6 bases and J by 8 bases, with 14 bases between the two germline ends. The germline CDR1 and CDR2 sequences are SGHTA and FQGNSA. The length of the CDR3 is 13 residues. CDR3 region: CASSNGGMEPQHF. Here the CDR3 DNA reads TGTGCCAGCAGTAATGGGGGGATGGAGCCCCAGCATTTT.

The V and J genes are TRBV7-6 and TRBJ2-2; D call uncertain. CDR1 is SGHVS, CDR2 FNYEAQ, per germline. Trimming left V 1 base short and J 0 bases short, with 3 bases between. This CDR3 is built from 14 residues. The CDR3 spells CASSLGANTGELFF. The DNA of the CDR3 is TGTGCCAGCAGCTTAGGAGCGAACACCGGGGAGCTGTTTTTT.

V gene TRBV19 combines with J gene TRBJ2-3, with 14 bases fitting TRBD2. Germline V lookup: CDR1 LNHDA, CDR2 SQIVND (reference sequence). V trimming: 8 bases; J trimming: 0 bases; junction bases outside the gene matches: 1. The CDR3 contains 15 residues. CDR3 nucleotides: TGTGCCAGTGGGACTAGCGGGAGAAGCACAGATACGCAGTATTTT. Protein sequence: CASGTSGRSTDTQYF.

The chain recombines TRBV19 with TRBJ2-1; D uncertain. The CDR3 totals 13 residues. The V end lost 8 bases, the J end lost 6 bases, and 14 bases lay between the germline ends. Germline assignment: CDR1 LNHDA and CDR2 SQIVND (reference sequence). CDR3 sequence (DNA): TGTGCCAGTTCGTTCCTCGCCCGCAATGAGCAGTTCTTC. It yields the protein CASSFLARNEQFF.

This clone was seen only a few times. The chain is built from TRBV10-3 and TRBJ1-5, with D possibly matching TRBD1 (6 bases). The germline V gene encodes CDR1 ENHRY and CDR2 SYGVKD. V lost 8 bases, J lost 4 bases, and 15 bases lay in between. This CDR3 has 14 amino acids. The CDR3 DNA reads as TGTGCCATCGGGAGCTGGCAGGGGAATCAGCCCCAGCATTTT. This translates into CAIGSWQGNQPQHF.

V gene TRBV5-5 combines with J gene TRBJ2-5; possibly TRBD1 for D (6 bases). This CDR3 is 16 amino acids long. The V gene lost 0 bases and the J gene lost 2 bases, with 14 bases spanning the gap. Germline V gene lookup returns CDR1 SGHKS and CDR2 YYEKEE (reference sequence). CDR3 amino acids: CASSLAGTKKQETQYF. DNA of the CDR3: TGTGCCAGCAGCTTGGCCGGGACAAAGAAACAAGAGACCCAGTACTTC.